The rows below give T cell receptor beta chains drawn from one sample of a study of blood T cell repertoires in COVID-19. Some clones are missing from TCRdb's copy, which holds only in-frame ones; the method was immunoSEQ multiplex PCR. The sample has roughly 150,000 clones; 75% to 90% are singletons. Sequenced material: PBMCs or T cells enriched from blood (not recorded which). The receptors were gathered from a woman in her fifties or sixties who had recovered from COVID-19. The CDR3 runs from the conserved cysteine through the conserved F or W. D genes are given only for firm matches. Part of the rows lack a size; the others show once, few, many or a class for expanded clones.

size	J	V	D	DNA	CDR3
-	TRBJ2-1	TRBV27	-	TGTGCCAGCAGTTTATTTAGGACAGTACACAATGAGCAGTTCTTC	CASSLFRTVHNEQFF
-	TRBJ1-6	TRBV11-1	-	TGTGCCAGCAGCTTAGAGGTTGGCAGGGGTGGGTCACCCCTCCACTTT	CASSLEVGRGGSPLHF
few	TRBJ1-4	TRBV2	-	TGTGCCAGCAGGGTACAACCAACTAATGAAAAACTGTTTTTT	CASRVQPTNEKLFF
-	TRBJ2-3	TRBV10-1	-	TGCGCCAGCAGTGAAACTAGCTCGGTCCCCCGGGGGACGCAGTATTTT	CASSETSSVPRGTQYF
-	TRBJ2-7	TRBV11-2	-	TGTGCCAGCAGCTTGCCTAGCCAAAGCTCCTACGAGCAGTACTTC	CASSLPSQSSYEQYF
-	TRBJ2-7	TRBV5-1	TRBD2	TGCGCCAGCAGCAACGGACTAGCGGGGGGGCGGTACGAGCAGTACTTC	CASSNGLAGGRYEQYF
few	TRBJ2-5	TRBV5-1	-	TGCGCCAGCAGCCTGATACAGGGATTGAGAGAGACCCAGTACTTC	CASSLIQGLRETQYF
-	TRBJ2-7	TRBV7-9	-	TGTGCCAGCGGACTTCTCTACGAGCAGTACTTC	CASGLLYEQYF
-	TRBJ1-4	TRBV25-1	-	TGTGCCAGCAGTGTCGACAGGAAAACTAATGAAAAACTGTTTTTT	CASSVDRKTNEKLFF
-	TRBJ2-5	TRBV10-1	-	TGCGCCAGCAGTGTCCAGATCCAAGAGACCCAGTACTTC	CASSVQIQETQYF
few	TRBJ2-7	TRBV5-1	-	TGCGCCAGCAGCCCGGCCGCGGGTAACGAGCAGTACTTC	CASSPAAGNEQYF
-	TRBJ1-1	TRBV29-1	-	TGCAGCGTAGTGAGCACTGAAGCTTTCTTT	CSVVSTEAFF
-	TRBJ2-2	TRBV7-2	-	TGTGCCAGCAGCTCCCACCAGGGGCTTGGGACCGGGGAGCTGTTTTTT	CASSSHQGLGTGELFF
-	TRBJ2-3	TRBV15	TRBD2	TGTGCCACCAGCAGAGCTGGGGGGGTCACAGATACGCAGTATTTT	CATSRAGGVTDTQYF
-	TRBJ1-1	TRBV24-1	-	TGTGCCACCAGTGATTTGCTTGAGGCAGTGGTGTTCAACACTGAAGCTTTCTTT	CATSDLLEAVVFNTEAFF
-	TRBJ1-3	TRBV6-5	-	TGTGCCAGCAGTTACTCCCCCAGGGCTGACGGAAACACCATATATTTT	CASSYSPRADGNTIYF
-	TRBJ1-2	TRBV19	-	TGTGCCAGTAGTATAGACAGGCTTGGCTACACCTTC	CASSIDRLGYTF
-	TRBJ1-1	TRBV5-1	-	TGCGCCAGCAGCTTAGTGGGACAGAACACTGAAGCTTTCTTT	CASSLVGQNTEAFF
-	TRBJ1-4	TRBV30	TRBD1	TGTGCCTGGGAGGACAGGGGTGGTGAAAAACTGTTTTTT	CAWEDRGGEKLFF
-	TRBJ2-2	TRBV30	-	TGTGCCTGGAAATCAGGGAACACCGGGGAGCTGTTTTTT	CAWKSGNTGELFF
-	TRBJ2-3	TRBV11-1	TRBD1	TGTGCCAGCAGCTACAGGGGTTTCACAGATACGCAGTATTTT	CASSYRGFTDTQYF
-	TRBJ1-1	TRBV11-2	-	TGTGCCAGCAGCTTCAAGGGGTATAACACTGAAGCTTTCTTT	CASSFKGYNTEAFF
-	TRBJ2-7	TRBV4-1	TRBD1	TGCGCCAGCAGCCTAGTCAGGGGGTACGAGCAGTACTTC	CASSLVRGYEQYF
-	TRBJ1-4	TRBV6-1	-	TGTGCCAGCAGTGAAGGGCCAGGGCCTAATGAAAAACTGTTTTTT	CASSEGPGPNEKLFF
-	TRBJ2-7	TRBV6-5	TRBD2	TGTGCCAGCAGCGCCCGACTGGCGGGGGGTTCCGAGCAGTACTTC	CASSARLAGGSEQYF
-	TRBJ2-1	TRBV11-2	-	TGTGCCAGCAGCCAGACGTCGACAGGATACAATGAGCAGTTCTTC	CASSQTSTGYNEQFF
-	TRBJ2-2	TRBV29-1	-	TGCAGCGTCAGGGGACTACAAACCACCGGGGAGCTGTTTTTT	CSVRGLQTTGELFF